This TCR beta chain was recovered during a study of T cells in Graves' hyperthyroidism and ophthalmopathy. About the study: Before treatment of any kind, peripheral blood was taken at initial diagnosis.

General study findings and limits: Most thyroid clonotypes that were expanded above 0.001 also turned up in blood.

Under 3 months was the duration of disease in ophthalmopathy patients, who also had a Clinical Activity Score of at least 3 and a NOSPECS grade of at least 4. Diagnosing involved the use of clinical symptoms, serum thyroxine and TRAb, thyroid ultrasound and orbital computed tomography. V was shortened by 0 bases and J by 4 bases, with 9 bases between the two germline ends. Germline V gene data show CDR1 as MNHNS and CDR2 as SASEGT. The CDR3 contains 14 residues. RNA transcripts were the template for amplifying TCR beta CDR3 regions. First-round RT-PCR targeting the TCR CDR3 was performed with the HTBI primer set. TCRdb called the multiplex PCR reads again in MiXCR, with one record for every CDR3 protein. The sample consists of a few hundred thousand distinct CDR3 sequences, approximately 15% of them appearing once. There are many counts of this clonotype. What it binds is not known.

This chain joins TRBV6-1 and TRBJ1-2; D remains ambiguous. The sequence was collected from a woman aged 35 to 49 with Graves' ophthalmopathy. The sequenced material came from blood. This CDR3 is CASSEARTLYGYTF. The CDR3 DNA reads as TGTGCCAGCAGTGAAGCGCGCACCCTCTATGGCTACACCTTC.